Reported below is one T cell receptor beta chain. Original processing methods: Quantification of nucleated cells was approximated via reference gene primer amplification. Clones were sequenced by immunoSEQ multiplex PCR, and TCRdb holds only the in-frame ones, with some missing. That table furnishes V, J and clone size, whereas the DNA furnished D and trimming. Among 100,000 or so clones, roughly 89% were seen once, and the ten largest hold approximately 2%. The CDR3 length is 14 residues. Per germline, CDR1 MNHEY and CDR2 SVGAGI. Trimming stripped 2 bases from V and 3 bases from J, with 8 bases between. These data belong to a study of blood T cell repertoires in COVID-19. On the study more broadly: There were acute and convalescent COVID-19 samples, and they came from the United States, Italy and Spain. Sources were T cells, B-cell-depleted T cells, or PBMCs; the material itself was cDNA or gDNA.

Sequenced material: peripheral blood. This sequence originates from an older man with active or convalescent COVID-19. V usage is TRBV6-5 and J usage is TRBJ1-5, with D tentatively TRBD1 (5 bases). The CDR3 loop is CASSYGADNQPQHF. Here the CDR3 DNA reads TGTGCCAGCAGTTACGGGGCAGACAATCAGCCCCAGCATTTT.